The 31 T cell receptor beta chains presented below share a single source sample, sequenced in a study of blood T cell repertoires in COVID-19. Data came from immunoSEQ multiplex PCR; TCRdb stores just in-frame clones and leaves some out. The sample carries tens of thousands of clones, 89% recorded once. Sequencing input: peripheral blood. The receptors were sampled from a man between 70 and 80 years old with active or convalescent COVID-19.

This clone was detected only a few times. The J gene is TRBJ1-1, the V gene TRBV5-5; 8 bases fit TRBD1. Per the germline V gene, CDR1 is SGHKS and CDR2 is YYEKEE (reference sequence). Trimming took 0 bases from V and 6 from J; bases not matched to a gene: 7. There are 15 residues in the CDR3. CDR3 sequence: CASSLGLGQGSEAFF. The CDR3, as DNA: TGTGCCAGCAGCTTGGGCCTCGGACAGGGCTCTGAAGCTTTCTTT.

This clone was detected only a few times. The genes are TRBV6-6 and TRBJ2-5; the D is unclear. Germline lookup yields CDR1 MNHNY and CDR2 SVGAGI (reference sequence). This CDR3 has 14 residues. Trimming left V 1 base short and J 2 bases short, with 8 bases between. In DNA form, the CDR3 reads TGTGCCAGCAGTTACTGGGCAGCACAAGAGACCCAGTACTTC. Protein sequence: CASSYWAAQETQYF.

The J gene is TRBJ1-1, the V gene TRBV11-2; TRBD1 might be the D (5 bases). The CDR3 totals 13 residues. V was shortened by 11 bases and J by 0 bases, with 13 bases between the two germline ends. CDR1 is SGHAT and CDR2 is FQNNGV in the germline V gene. CDR3 bases: TGTGCCGGCCGGGCGGGGCTGAACACTGAAGCTTTCTTT. Translating it yields CAGRAGLNTEAFF.

This chain links TRBV7-8 with TRBJ2-1, with D perhaps TRBD2 (7 bases). The CDR3 is 15 amino acids. Germline lookup yields CDR1 SGHVS and CDR2 FQNEAQ. V was cut by 2 bases and J by 3 bases, with 11 bases left in between. The CDR3 nucleotides are TGTGCCAGCAGCTTAACGGGGGGCGTCTACAATGAGCAGTTCTTC. It is translated as CASSLTGGVYNEQFF.

In this sample, this clone turned up a few times. CDR3 sequence (DNA): TGTGCCAGAAGCTTGGGTTTCGGGGGAAAGGAGAACACTGAAGCTTTCTTT. Translation gives CARSLGFGGKENTEAFF. V is TRBV5-3 and J is TRBJ1-1, with D maybe TRBD1 (5 bases). TRBV5-3 belongs to the ORF category, with a function that is uncertain. CDR3 length: 17 amino acids. Trimming removed 0 bases at V and 1 base at J, with 16 bases between.

The chain links TRBV18 to TRBJ2-5; D ambiguous. The CDR3 loop spans 13 amino acids. The V gene lost 3 bases and the J gene lost 3 bases, with 8 bases spanning the gap. In germline, CDR1 is KGHSH, CDR2 LQKENI. The DNA for the CDR3 is TGTGCCAGCTCACCTTCCATAGAAGAGACCCAGTACTTC. Translation gives CASSPSIEETQYF.

The CDR3 region has the DNA TGTGCCACCAGCAGAGGGGGGGAATCACCCCTCCACTTT. Protein: CATSRGGESPLHF. The V call is TRBV15, the J call TRBJ1-6, with TRBD1 as a possible D gene (5 bases). Trimming removed 1 base from V and 10 bases from J, with 8 bases in between. The CDR3 is 13 amino acids. Germline-derived CDR1 and CDR2 are LNHNV and YYDKDF (reference sequence).

This sequence joins TRBV5-5 and TRBJ2-5; 7 bases align to TRBD1. The CDR3 is 15 residues long. Germline assignment: CDR1 SGHKS and CDR2 YYEKEE (reference sequence). V dropped 4 bases and J dropped 5; count of bases not matched to a gene: 11. In DNA, the CDR3 is TGTGCCAGCAGCCCCCGGACCGGGACAGCGGAGACCCAGTACTTC. As protein: CASSPRTGTAETQYF.

The J gene is TRBJ2-1, the V gene TRBV7-3, with TRBD1 matching over 8 bases. Germline V gene data show CDR1 as SGHTA and CDR2 as FQGTGA. Unmatched junction bases numbered 1, after V lost 5 bases and J lost 4 bases. The CDR3 has 13 residues. DNA for the CDR3: TGTGCCAGCAGCCGGACAGGGTACAATGAGCAGTTCTTC. It is translated as CASSRTGYNEQFF. The variable domain in full, with the rest retrieved from reference TRBV7-3 and TRBJ2-1, is GAGVSQTPSNKVTEKGKYVELRCDPISGHTALYWYRQSLGQGPEFLIYFQGTGAADDSGLPNDRFFAVRPEGSVSTLKIQRTERGDSAVYLCASSRTGYNEQFFGPGTRLTVL.

This clone appeared once. V gene TRBV24-1 combines with J gene TRBJ2-2; D is unclear. Germline V gene lookup returns CDR1 KGHDR and CDR2 SFDVKD. V lost 12 bases, J lost 6 bases, and 13 bases lay in between. CDR3 length equals 12 residues. This CDR3 reads CAVLTAAGELFF. The DNA for the CDR3 is TGTGCCGTCCTGACCGCGGCCGGGGAGCTGTTTTTT.

Written as DNA, the CDR3 is TGTGCCAGCAGCCGGGACAGGGTCTATGGCTACACCTTC. Translating gives CASSRDRVYGYTF. V gene TRBV5-4 combines with J gene TRBJ1-2; 9 bases fit TRBD1. The V and J ends lost 4 bases and 4 bases, in that order; junction bases with no gene match: 2. Germline assignment: CDR1 SGHNT and CDR2 YYREEE (reference sequence). The CDR3 loop spans 13 amino acids. Using reference TRBV5-4 and TRBJ1-2 for the parts outside the CDR3, the full variable domain is ETGVTQSPTHLIKTRGQQVTLRCSSQSGHNTVSWYQQALGQGPQFIFQYYREEENGRGNFPPRFSGLQFPNYSSELNVNALELDDSALYLCASSRDRVYGYTFGSGTRLTVV.

The chain is built from TRBV30 and TRBJ1-5; the D gene is possibly TRBD1 (5 bases). From germline, CDR1 is GTSNPN and CDR2 SVGIG (reference sequence). Trimming removed 2 bases from V and 1 base from J, with 12 bases in between. This CDR3 spans 15 amino acids. CDR3 protein: CAWSHTRASNQPQHF. The CDR3 nucleotides are TGTGCCTGGAGTCATACCAGGGCCAGCAATCAGCCCCAGCATTTT.

The sample holds one count of this clone. This chain joins TRBV18 and TRBJ1-1; possibly TRBD1 for D (5 bases). CDR3 size: 15 residues. Trimming took off 3 bases at V and 0 bases at J, with 11 bases between the two ends. Germline V gene lookup returns CDR1 KGHSH and CDR2 LQKENI. The CDR3 here is CASSPPGRMNTEAFF. The CDR3 bases are TGTGCCAGCTCACCCCCAGGGAGGATGAACACTGAAGCTTTCTTT. Combining the CDR3 with reference TRBV18 and TRBJ1-1 gives the whole variable domain NAGVMQNPRHLVRRRGQEARLRCSPMKGHSHVYWYRQLPEEGLKFMVYLQKENIIDESGMPKERFSAEFPKEGPSILRIQQVVRGDSAAYFCASSPPGRMNTEAFFGQGTRLTVV.

J is TRBJ1-5 and V is TRBV7-2; D might be TRBD1 (5 bases). CDR1 is SGHTA, CDR2 FQGNSA, per germline. This CDR3 is 13 amino acids long. V lost 5 bases and J 6 bases, leaving 11 bases between the germline ends. DNA for the CDR3: TGTGCCAGCAGCCAAGACAGTGCTCAGCCCCAGCATTTT. Translating it yields CASSQDSAQPQHF.

This rearrangement joins TRBV18 to TRBJ2-4, with D unclear. The CDR3 is made up of 18 amino acids. CDR1 and CDR2 from the germline V gene are KGHSH and LQKENI. V lost 7 bases, J lost 0 bases, and 22 bases lay in between. CDR3 protein: CASLVLFAAGIAKNIQYF. The CDR3 bases are TGTGCCAGCTTAGTATTGTTCGCGGCTGGAATAGCCAAAAACATTCAGTACTTC.

This chain joins TRBV5-4 and TRBJ1-2; D gene ambiguous. Trimming cost V 0 bases and J 0 bases, with 6 bases left between them. The CDR3 is 14 residues long. CDR1 and CDR2 from the germline V gene are SGHNT and YYREEE (reference sequence). The CDR3 loop reads CASSLDSSNYGYTF. CDR3 nucleotide sequence: TGTGCCAGCAGCTTGGACAGTTCTAACTATGGCTACACCTTC.

The rearrangement links TRBV6-4 to TRBJ1-2; 7 bases align to TRBD1. Looked up from germline, CDR1 is MRHNA and CDR2 is SNTAGT. CDR3 length equals 15 residues. J lost 4 bases, V lost 9 bases, and 14 bases had no gene match. The CDR3, as DNA: TGTGCCAGTAGACCCACAGGGGAATTGTTCTATGGCTACACCTTC. It translates to CASRPTGELFYGYTF.

The rearrangement uses TRBV12-5 and TRBJ1-1; D is perhaps TRBD1 (5 bases). V was clipped by 1 base and J by 8 bases, with 14 bases between them. CDR3 size: 14 residues. Germline V gene lookup returns CDR1 LGHNT and CDR2 FRNRAP. The CDR3, as DNA: TGTGCTAGTGGTTTGGGTATGGGGGAGGACGAAGCTTTCTTT. This encodes CASGLGMGEDEAFF.

A single count supports this clone. CDR3 sequence reads: CASTPGGISSYEQYF. In DNA, the CDR3 is TGTGCCAGCACCCCCGGTGGTATAAGCTCCTACGAGCAGTACTTC. The gene calls are TRBV7-9 and TRBJ2-7; D remains ambiguous. V dropped 7 bases and J dropped 0 bases, with 16 bases sitting between them. The CDR3 loop spans 15 amino acids. CDR1 and CDR2 from the germline V gene are SEHNR and FQNEAQ (reference sequence).

The chain combines TRBV7-7 with TRBJ2-3, with D possibly being TRBD1 (6 bases). Deletions cut 1 base from V and 2 bases from J, with 10 bases between. Germline lookup yields CDR1 SSHAT and CDR2 FNYEAQ (reference sequence). CDR3 length equals 15 residues. CDR3 residues: CASSLVGGPTDTQYF. The DNA of the CDR3 is TGTGCCAGCAGCTTAGTTGGGGGCCCCACAGATACGCAGTATTTT.

The rearrangement joins TRBV6-2 or TRBV6-3 to TRBJ2-1, with 14 bases fitting TRBD2. The germline CDR1 and CDR2 sequences are MNHEY and SVGEGT. This CDR3 contains 20 residues. V was clipped by 3 bases and J by 0 bases; unmatched bases: 10. The CDR3 DNA reads TGTGCCAGCAGTTATTCGCCGGGACTAGCGGGGGCAAGCTCCTACAATGAGCAGTTCTTC. As protein: CASSYSPGLAGASSYNEQFF.

This clone was found once. This sequence joins TRBV5-1 and TRBJ1-1, with D possibly matching TRBD1 (6 bases). Germline loops: CDR1 SGHRS, CDR2 YFSETQ. The CDR3 spans 15 residues. Trimming shortened V by 0 bases and J by 10 bases, and 19 bases separated the two germline ends. This CDR3 is CASSLAMGASGPAFF. CDR3 in DNA: TGCGCCAGCAGCTTGGCCATGGGGGCTTCAGGTCCAGCTTTCTTT.

The chain carries TRBV30 and TRBJ1-2; no clear D gene. CDR1 and CDR2 (germline): GTSNPN, SVGIG (reference sequence). Deletions cut 0 bases from V and 4 bases from J, with 9 bases between. CDR3 length: 13 amino acids. CDR3 sequence (DNA): TGTGCCTGGAGTGTGCGGAGCGTCTATGGCTACACCTTC. This codes for CAWSVRSVYGYTF.

This chain connects TRBV19 to TRBJ1-1; D is ambiguous. Per germline, CDR1 LNHDA and CDR2 SQIVND (reference sequence). The CDR3 runs 13 residues. Trimming stripped 3 bases from V and 1 base from J, with 6 bases between. The CDR3 here is CASSIIWNTEAFF. The CDR3 nucleotides read TGTGCCAGTAGTATCATTTGGAACACTGAAGCTTTCTTT.

The V and J genes are TRBV29-1 and TRBJ2-2; D remains unclear. V was pared by 5 bases and J by 0 bases, with 7 bases between. CDR1 SQVTM and CDR2 ANQGSEA come from the germline V gene. The CDR3 has 13 amino acids. CDR3 amino acids: CSVQVPNTGELFF. CDR3 nucleotides: TGCAGCGTTCAGGTCCCGAACACCGGGGAGCTGTTTTTT.

This chain connects TRBV4-1 to TRBJ1-1, with D unresolved. CDR3 length equals 15 residues. The germline V gene encodes CDR1 MGHRA and CDR2 YSYEKL. Trimming pared 0 bases from V and 1 base from J, leaving 9 bases between. The DNA for the CDR3 is TGCGCCAGCAGCCAAGATGGTGGAGGGAACACTGAAGCTTTCTTT. It specifies CASSQDGGGNTEAFF.

The CDR3 loop reads CATSPLGRGQKFF. In nucleotides, the CDR3 is TGTGCCACCAGTCCGCTCGGAAGGGGGCAAAAGTTCTTC. The chain uses TRBV24-1 and TRBJ2-1; TRBD1 matches at 7 bases. There are 13 residues in the CDR3. V lost 6 bases, J lost 14 bases, and 12 bases stayed unmatched. Germline V gives CDR1 KGHDR, CDR2 SFDVKD.

The chain links TRBV7-2 to TRBJ2-2, with D perhaps matching TRBD1 (6 bases). With 1 base removed from V and 6 bases from J, the gap between germline ends came to 6 bases. The CDR3 is made up of 13 amino acids. Germline values: CDR1 SGHTA, CDR2 FQGNSA. For the CDR3, the DNA is TGTGCCAGCAGCTTAGAGGGGGCCGGGGAGCTGTTTTTT. This encodes CASSLEGAGELFF. Looking up the rest from reference TRBV7-2 and TRBJ2-2 gives the full variable domain: GAGVSQSPSNKVTEKGKDVELRCDPISGHTALYWYRQSLGQGLEFLIYFQGNSAPDKSGLPSDRFSAERTGGSVSTLTIQRTQQEDSAVYLCASSLEGAGELFFGEGSRLTVL.

The rearrangement links TRBV30 to TRBJ2-7; 8 positions agree with TRBD1. Germline trimming cut 2 bases from V and 0 bases from J; bases unmatched to any gene: 9. The CDR3 covers 16 residues. Germline lookup yields CDR1 GTSNPN and CDR2 SVGIG (reference sequence). The CDR3 spells CAWSQRGQVLSYEQYF. The CDR3 region has the DNA TGTGCCTGGAGTCAAAGGGGACAGGTCCTCTCCTACGAGCAGTACTTC.

The chain employs TRBV4-2 and TRBJ2-5; D may be TRBD1 (6 bases). V was trimmed by 4 bases and J by 2 bases, leaving 11 bases between them. The CDR3 length is 14 residues. Germline-derived CDR1 and CDR2 are LGHNA and YNFKEQ. CDR3 nucleotide sequence: TGTGCCAGCAGCCCGGGACAAAATCAAGAGACCCAGTACTTC. This encodes CASSPGQNQETQYF.

The V call is TRBV6-2 or TRBV6-3, the J call TRBJ1-4, with 7 nucleotides matching TRBD1. V trimming: 2 bases; J trimming: 1 base; junction bases outside the gene matches: 4. Germline V gene lookup returns CDR1 MNHEY and CDR2 SVGEGT. CDR3 length: 16 residues. In DNA form, the CDR3 reads TGTGCCAGCAGTTACGCCCAGGGGGAAACTAATGAAAAACTGTTTTTT. This codes for CASSYAQGETNEKLFF.